This entry lists 29 T cell receptor beta chains sequenced from one sample in a study of response to subunit inactivated influenza vaccine. TCRdb passed the RT-PCR reads through MiXCR, listing each CDR3 protein once. The sample has some 200,000 distinct CDR3 sequences, about 12% seen once; the top ten hold about 29%. These records were also assigned to another study, of T cells expressing NK-cell markers. According to that study: UMI-tagged 5'RACE template switching yielded the TCR beta cDNA.

The material was CD8+ T cells sorted from PBMCs, obtained approximately 13 days after vaccination. All receptors derive from a man aged 45-60 years who received an inactivated influenza vaccine.

V gene TRBV5-1 combines with J gene TRBJ2-7; TRBD1 agrees at 8 bases. From germline, CDR1 is SGHRS and CDR2 YFSETQ. CDR3 size: 15 residues. The V gene end was trimmed by 4 bases and the J gene end by 2 bases; junction bases not matched to a gene: 8. This chain's CDR3 is CASSPHPGQAYEQYF. In nucleotides, the CDR3 is TGCGCCAGCAGCCCCCACCCGGGACAGGCCTACGAGCAGTACTTC.

This clonotype was seen ten or more times. The V gene is TRBV6-5, the J gene TRBJ1-6; 9 bases match TRBD1. The CDR3 length is 16 residues. Germline CDR1 reads MNHEY; CDR2 reads SVGAGI. V lost 4 bases and J lost 2; bases outside the gene matches: 3. The CDR3 sequence: CASSWGQGTYNSPLHF. CDR3 DNA: TGTGCCAGCAGTTGGGGACAGGGTACCTATAATTCACCCCTCCACTTT.

This clonotype came up a few times. The chain has TRBV7-6 and TRBJ1-2; D gene uncertain. The CDR3 is 13 amino acids. The V and J ends lost 1 base and 4 bases respectively, with 7 bases between them. Germline CDR1 SGHVS, CDR2 FNYEAQ. DNA for the CDR3: TGTGCCAGCAGCTTAGGAGAGGGCTATGGCTACACCTTC. Its translation: CASSLGEGYGYTF.

This clonotype was found a few times. This CDR3 reads CASSYGTESYNEQFF. As DNA, the CDR3 is TGCGCCAGCAGTTACGGGACGGAATCCTACAATGAGCAGTTCTTC. The genes are TRBV5-1 and TRBJ2-1; D is possibly TRBD1 or TRBD2 (5 bases each). Trimming took 5 bases from V and 1 from J, leaving 13 bases between them. The CDR3 loop spans 15 amino acids. Germline V gene data show CDR1 as SGHRS and CDR2 as YFSETQ.

This sequence joins TRBV4-3 and TRBJ2-7; the D gene is possibly TRBD1 (6 bases). Trimming took off 1 base at V and 2 bases at J, with 15 bases between the two ends. This CDR3 comprises 16 residues. The germline CDR1 and CDR2 sequences are LGHNA and YSLEER. CDR3 loop: CASSQVGGYDAYEQYF. The DNA of the CDR3 is TGCGCCAGCAGCCAAGTTGGGGGCTACGATGCCTACGAGCAGTACTTC.

The V and J genes are TRBV9 and TRBJ1-2; TRBD1 is a possible D gene (5 bases). V gave up 4 bases and J gave up 2 bases, with 9 bases separating them. Germline lookup yields CDR1 SGDLS and CDR2 YYNGEE. The length of the CDR3 is 13 residues. The DNA for the CDR3 is TGTGCCAGCAGCCCGGAGGGGAACTATGGCTACACCTTC. Residues: CASSPEGNYGYTF.

The CDR3 spells CASSFLVGFETGDTEAFF. In DNA, the CDR3 is TGTGCCAGCAGCTTTCTCGTGGGCTTTGAGACAGGGGACACTGAAGCTTTCTTT. This chain connects TRBV11-1 to TRBJ1-1; TRBD1 matches 8 bases. J was trimmed by 3 bases and V by 3 bases; bases with no gene match: 15. The germline gives CDR1 SGHAT, CDR2 FQDESV (reference sequence). The CDR3 runs 18 residues. Filled out from reference TRBV11-1 and TRBJ1-1, the complete variable domain reads EAEVAQSPRYKITEKSQAVAFWCDPISGHATLYWYRQILGQGPELLVQFQDESVVDDSQLPKDRFSAERLKGVDSTLKIQPAELGDSAMYLCASSFLVGFETGDTEAFFGQGTRLTVV.

This clonotype occurred many times. This chain links TRBV7-2 with TRBJ2-1; TRBD2 agrees at 9 bases. V lost 2 bases, J lost 8 bases, and 10 bases stayed unmatched. CDR1 SGHTA and CDR2 FQGNSA come from the germline V gene. The CDR3 has 16 amino acids. In DNA, the CDR3 is TGTGCCAGCAGCTTACTGGACAGCGGGGGGAGGTATGAGCAGTTCTTC. Translation: CASSLLDSGGRYEQFF.

V gene TRBV9 combines with J gene TRBJ2-5; 7 bases agree with TRBD2. The CDR3 length is 16 residues. The ends lost 4 bases at V and 2 bases at J; junction bases unmatched: 11. CDR1 is SGDLS and CDR2 is YYNGEE in the germline V gene. The chain's CDR3 is CASSSNGGRGQETQYF. CDR3 DNA sequence: TGTGCCAGCAGCTCTAACGGGGGGAGAGGACAAGAGACCCAGTACTTC.

The chain carries TRBV20-1 and TRBJ2-7, with 8 bases lining up with TRBD1. Germline V lookup: CDR1 DFQATT, CDR2 SNEGSKA (reference sequence). CDR3 length: 14 amino acids. The trim removed 1 base at V and 3 bases at J, leaving 5 bases unmatched. The CDR3 loop is CSARGEGQGYEQYF. The CDR3 DNA sequence: TGCAGTGCTAGAGGGGAAGGACAGGGCTACGAGCAGTACTTC.

This clonotype has only a few counts. The chain recombines TRBV11-2 with TRBJ2-2; 9 bases match TRBD2. V gave up 1 base and J gave up 6 bases; unmatched junction bases: 9. This CDR3 has 17 residues. Per the germline V gene, CDR1 is SGHAT and CDR2 is FQNNGV. This chain's CDR3 is CASSLGSTSGGAGELFF. DNA for the CDR3: TGTGCCAGCAGCTTAGGTTCGACTAGCGGAGGGGCCGGGGAGCTGTTTTTT.

The genes are TRBV25-1 and TRBJ1-1; 9 positions match TRBD1. Germline CDR1 is MGHDK and CDR2 is SYGVNS. The CDR3 has 13 amino acids. V was clipped by 4 bases and J by 6 bases; unmatched bases: 3. The CDR3 bases are TGTGCCAGCAGTGCGGGACAGGGCCCTGAAGCTTTCTTT. Translated: CASSAGQGPEAFF. The variable domain in full, with the rest retrieved from reference TRBV25-1 and TRBJ1-1, is EADIYQTPRYLVIGTGKKITLECSQTMGHDKMYWYQQDPGMELHLIHYSYGVNSTEKGDLSSESTVSRIRTEHFPLTLESARPSHTSQYLCASSAGQGPEAFFGQGTRLTVV.

The chain employs TRBV12-3 or TRBV12-4 and TRBJ2-3; a weak D match, TRBD2 (6 bases). This CDR3 spans 14 amino acids. The V gene lost 4 bases and the J gene lost 3 bases, with 11 bases spanning the gap. The DNA of the CDR3 is TGTGCCAGCAGTTACGCGGGAAGTACAGATACGCAGTATTTT. It specifies CASSYAGSTDTQYF.

The chain carries TRBV7-2 and TRBJ2-7, with 8 bases lining up with TRBD2. Germline assignment: CDR1 SGHTA and CDR2 FQGNSA. The V and J ends lost 2 bases and 2 bases, in that order; junction bases with no gene match: 8. The CDR3 extends over 16 amino acids. The CDR3: CASSLFAGGRTYEQYF. CDR3 DNA sequence: TGTGCCAGCAGCTTATTTGCGGGAGGACGTACCTACGAGCAGTACTTC. Using reference TRBV7-2 and TRBJ2-7 for the parts outside the CDR3, the full variable domain is GAGVSQSPSNKVTEKGKDVELRCDPISGHTALYWYRQSLGQGLEFLIYFQGNSAPDKSGLPSDRFSAERTGGSVSTLTIQRTQQEDSAVYLCASSLFAGGRTYEQYFGPGTRLTVT.

The chain combines TRBV7-6 with TRBJ2-3, with TRBD2 matching 10 bases. J was trimmed by 1 base and V by 4 bases; bases with no gene match: 2. This CDR3 spans 15 amino acids. Germline V CDR1 and CDR2: SGHVS, FNYEAQ. Here the CDR3 DNA reads TGTGCCAGCAGCTCGCTAGCGGGGGGCACAGATACGCAGTATTTT. Residues: CASSSLAGGTDTQYF.

The rearrangement uses TRBV28 and TRBJ2-2; perhaps TRBD1 as D (6 bases). V was cut by 5 bases and J by 0 bases, with 10 bases left in between. The CDR3 spans 15 residues. The germline V gene has CDR1 MDHEN and CDR2 SYDVKM. Here the CDR3 reads CASSIGTSNTGELFF. Written as DNA, the CDR3 is TGTGCCAGCAGTATAGGGACATCGAACACCGGGGAGCTGTTTTTT.

The V call is TRBV7-8, the J call TRBJ2-1; D possibly corresponds to TRBD2 (5 bases). This CDR3 is built from 16 residues. Trimming cost V 2 bases and J 1 base, with 12 bases left between them. CDR1 SGHVS and CDR2 FQNEAQ come from the germline V gene. In DNA, the CDR3 is TGTGCCAGCAGCTTAATGATATGGGAGTCCTACAATGAGCAGTTCTTC. Translating it yields CASSLMIWESYNEQFF. Full variable domain (rest looked up from reference TRBV7-8 and TRBJ2-1): GAGVSQSPRYKVAKRGQDVALRCDPISGHVSLFWYQQALGQGPEFLTYFQNEAQLDKSGLPSDRFFAERPEGSVSTLKIQRTQQEDSAVYLCASSLMIWESYNEQFFGPGTRLTVL.

In its sample, this clonotype was seen a few times. This CDR3 reads CAWSVWKGEKLFF. CDR3 DNA sequence: TGTGCCTGGAGTGTCTGGAAGGGGGAAAAACTGTTTTTT. The rearrangement uses TRBV30 and TRBJ1-4; a possible D gene is TRBD1 (5 bases). The V end was cut by 0 bases, the J end by 8 bases, with 10 bases between. Per germline, CDR1 GTSNPN and CDR2 SVGIG (reference sequence). This CDR3 is built from 13 residues.

The CDR3 here is CASNGGTGGESHEQFF. The CDR3 coding sequence is TGTGCCAGCAATGGGGGTACGGGGGGCGAATCCCATGAGCAGTTCTTC. The V call is TRBV12-3 or TRBV12-4, the J call TRBJ2-1; a possible D gene is TRBD2 (7 bases). V was clipped by 7 bases and J by 8 bases, with 24 bases between them. The CDR3 has 16 amino acids.

The chain recombines TRBV9 with TRBJ2-2, with 13 bases that match TRBD2. CDR1 is SGDLS and CDR2 is YYNGEE in the germline V gene. The CDR3 runs to 17 residues. V shed 4 bases, J shed 6 bases, and the junction held 9 bases outside the gene matches. The CDR3 DNA sequence: TGTGCCAGCAGCCCCGGACTAGCGGGAGAGAGTCCCGGGGAGCTGTTTTTT. Translated, it gives CASSPGLAGESPGELFF.

The rearrangement joins TRBV4-3 to TRBJ2-3, with D hard to call. The length of the CDR3 is 17 residues. The V and J ends lost 4 bases and 0 bases respectively, with 17 bases between them. The germline V gene encodes CDR1 LGHNA and CDR2 YSLEER. In nucleotides, the CDR3 is TGCGCCAGCAGCCCTTCCTGGGTAGATCCTAGCACAGATACGCAGTATTTT. It yields the protein CASSPSWVDPSTDTQYF.

This chain uses TRBV6-2 or TRBV6-3 with TRBJ2-1, with 10 bases aligning to TRBD2. V lost 8 bases to trimming and J lost 7 bases; unmatched junction nucleotides: 8. The germline V gene has CDR1 MNHEY and CDR2 SVGEGT. This CDR3 has 14 amino acids. The CDR3 nucleotides are TGTGCCAGCTCGGTAGCGGGGGGAATAAATGAGCAGTTCTTC. Translation: CASSVAGGINEQFF.

V usage is TRBV30 and J usage is TRBJ2-7, with a possible D match to TRBD1 (6 bases). V dropped 2 bases and J dropped 2 bases, with 13 bases sitting between them. CDR3 length: 14 residues. Germline V gene sequence: CDR1 GTSNPN, CDR2 SVGIG (reference sequence). CDR3 protein: CAWSPLDSPYEQYF. For the CDR3, the DNA is TGTGCCTGGAGTCCCTTGGACAGCCCCTACGAGCAGTACTTC. The whole variable domain, filled in from reference TRBV30 and TRBJ2-7, reads SQTIHQWPATLVQPVGSPLSLECTVEGTSNPNLYWYRQAAGRGLQLLFYSVGIGQISSEVPQNLSASRPQDRQFILSSKKLLLSDSGFYLCAWSPLDSPYEQYFGPGTRLTVT.

Remarks on this clonotype: The limits of the CDR3 on the DNA are not certain, so only TCRdb's listed CDR3 is given. The chain combines TRBV6-5 with TRBJ2-5; the D segment call TRBD1 is taken from the table without a DNA check. Inclusive of both ends, the CDR3 amounts to 15 amino acids. Germline CDR1 and CDR2: MNHEY and SVGAGI. CDR3 sequence: CASSTSRQGQETQYF.

This clonotype has a handful of counts. This chain joins TRBV19 and TRBJ2-1; D is tentatively TRBD1 or TRBD2 (6 bases each). CDR1 is LNHDA, CDR2 SQIVND, per germline (reference sequence). The V end was cut by 4 bases, the J end by 3 bases, with 13 bases between. The CDR3 runs 15 residues. The CDR3 region is CASSKNRGLYNEQFF. For the CDR3, the DNA is TGTGCCAGTAGTAAAAATCGGGGGCTCTACAATGAGCAGTTCTTC.

A note on this clonotype: The junction does not match germline at one end; this may be a read error. The chain couples TRBV5-6 to TRBJ1-1; D perhaps matches TRBD1 (6 bases). Germline values: CDR1 SGHDT, CDR2 YYEEEE. The CDR3 has 13 amino acids. CDR3 in DNA: TGCGCCAACAGCTTGGGGGCCGCACAAGGCGCTTTCTTT. It yields the protein CANSLGAAQGAFF.

There are a few counts of this clonotype. The chain has TRBV28 and TRBJ1-2; D not certain. Germline CDR1 reads MDHEN; CDR2 reads SYDVKM. V was clipped by 7 bases and J by 8 bases, with 14 bases between them. The CDR3 consists of 12 residues. The DNA for the CDR3 is TGTGCCAGCATTAACCCATTTGGCGGCTACACCTTC. Residues: CASINPFGGYTF.

This clonotype occurred a few times. The rearrangement uses TRBV12-3 or TRBV12-4 and TRBJ1-3; 7 positions match TRBD1. The ends lost 4 bases at V and 3 bases at J; junction bases unmatched: 6. The CDR3 extends over 15 amino acids. CDR3 region: CASSSSDRVGNTIYF. CDR3 in DNA: TGTGCCAGCAGTTCCTCTGACAGGGTTGGAAACACCATATATTTT.

The chain joins TRBV9 to TRBJ2-5; TRBD1 matches 9 bases. The J segment lost 5 bases and the V segment lost 5 bases, leaving 10 bases of the junction unmatched. The CDR3 totals 15 residues. Germline lookup yields CDR1 SGDLS and CDR2 YYNGEE. CDR3 sequence reads: CASSPGDRVWETQYF. CDR3 nucleotide sequence: TGTGCCAGCAGTCCCGGGGACAGGGTTTGGGAGACCCAGTACTTC. The full variable domain, its missing parts supplied by reference TRBV9 and TRBJ2-5, is DSGVTQTPKHLITATGQRVTLRCSPRSGDLSVYWYQQSLDQGLQFLIQYYNGEERAKGNILERFSAQQFPDLHSELNLSSLELGDSALYFCASSPGDRVWETQYFGPGTRLLVL.